The 9 T cell receptor beta chains reported below all come from one sample, sequenced in a study of cytomegalovirus exposure and HLA in healthy donors. A multiplex PCR was run with 60 Vbeta primers and 13 Jbeta primers. Method: immunoSEQ multiplex PCR; TCRdb's copy keeps in-frame clones and lacks some. The sample holds 100,000 to 150,000 clones. The specimen sequenced was PBMCs. Receptors originate from a woman aged 40 to 49 in good health and CMV-seronegative.

CDR3 region: CASNRDRGLYEQFF. The CDR3 region has the DNA TGTGCCAGCAACCGGGACAGGGGGCTTTATGAGCAGTTCTTC. V is TRBV28 and J is TRBJ2-1, with 12 bases fitting TRBD1. Losses at the gene ends were 7 bases for V and 8 bases for J; bases not matched to a gene: 6. Germline V gene data show CDR1 as MDHEN and CDR2 as SYDVKM. CDR3 size: 14 residues.

V is TRBV5-4 and J is TRBJ2-5, with D unclear. Germline CDR1 is SGHNT and CDR2 is YYREEE (reference sequence). The CDR3 length is 14 residues. The V gene lost 0 bases and the J gene lost 1 base, with 7 bases spanning the gap. The CDR3 DNA reads as TGTGCCAGCAGCTTGGGACGGAGCCAAGAGACCCAGTACTTC. Translating gives CASSLGRSQETQYF.

The V gene is TRBV5-1, the J gene TRBJ2-3, with TRBD2 matching over 11 bases. The ends lost 5 bases at V and 2 bases at J; junction bases unmatched: 4. CDR3 length: 15 residues. The V gene's germline CDR1 is SGHRS and CDR2 YFSETQ. The CDR3 here is CASRRLAGFTDTQYF. As DNA, the CDR3 is TGCGCCAGCAGGCGACTAGCGGGATTCACAGATACGCAGTATTTT.

CDR3 sequence (DNA): TGTGCCATCAGTTTTTCAGGGGCTTCGGATCAGCCCCAGCATTTT. Translation: CAISFSGASDQPQHF. The V gene is TRBV10-3, the J gene TRBJ1-5; D is perhaps TRBD1 (6 bases). V shed 5 bases and J shed 5 bases, with 16 bases lying between them. Germline loops: CDR1 ENHRY, CDR2 SYGVKD. The CDR3 sequence is 15 residues long.

V is TRBV18 and J is TRBJ1-2, with D maybe TRBD1 (6 bases). The CDR3 sequence is 14 residues long. V was cut by 6 bases and J by 0 bases, with 11 bases left in between. The germline CDR1 and CDR2 sequences are KGHSH and LQKENI. The DNA for the CDR3 is TGTGCCAGCTCTCGGGACAAAACTAACTATGGCTACACCTTC. Amino acid sequence: CASSRDKTNYGYTF.

The rearrangement uses TRBV27 and TRBJ1-6, with D possibly TRBD1 on 5 matching bases. The CDR3 loop spans 14 amino acids. Germline CDR1 reads MNHEY; CDR2 reads SMNVEV (reference sequence). Trimming pared 4 bases from V and 6 bases from J, leaving 10 bases between. The CDR3 nucleotides are TGTGCCAGCAGTTCCCGACAGCTTAATTCACCCCTCCACTTT. Protein: CASSSRQLNSPLHF.

This chain links TRBV18 with TRBJ2-7; 7 bases agree with TRBD1. The V and J ends lost 10 bases and 3 bases, in that order; junction bases with no gene match: 9. Germline CDR1 reads KGHSH; CDR2 reads LQKENI. This CDR3 contains 13 residues. DNA of the CDR3: TGTGCCACCCGACAGGGTGAATACTACGAGCAGTACTTC. Translating it yields CATRQGEYYEQYF.

The V gene is TRBV4-3, the J gene TRBJ2-3, with D possibly being TRBD1 (5 bases). CDR1 is LGHNA and CDR2 is YSLEER in the germline V gene. The CDR3 sequence is 15 residues long. Deletions cut 0 bases from V and 8 bases from J, with 15 bases between. The CDR3, as DNA: TGCGCCAGCAGCCAAGAGCCCGGACACCCAGTTACGCAGTATTTT. Its translation: CASSQEPGHPVTQYF.

The chain combines TRBV15 with TRBJ2-3, with 13 bases that match TRBD2. The CDR3 sequence is 18 residues long. Germline values: CDR1 LNHNV, CDR2 YYDKDF (reference sequence). V lost 8 bases, J lost 0 bases, and 11 bases stayed unmatched. The CDR3 bases are TGTGCCACCTCCAGGACTAGCGGGGGCGTTACTAGCACAGATACGCAGTATTTT. It yields the protein CATSRTSGGVTSTDTQYF.